The rows below give T cell receptor beta chains drawn from one sample of a study of yellow fever vaccine responses in identical twins. Each CDR3 protein gets one entry after TCRdb re-called the RT-PCR reads with MiXCR. The sample carries 4,000 or so distinct CDR3 sequences, 73% recorded once. The sequencing here drew on T cells from blood (PBMCs), unsorted or a sorted subset (not recorded which), taken before or after yellow fever vaccination (not recorded which). The source of these receptors is a young woman who received the yellow fever vaccine. CDR3s include the opening cysteine and the closing phenylalanine or tryptophan. The D gene is left open where the match is weak. Only part of the rows carry a size: once, few, many, or a class if the clone is expanded.

v_call	clone_size	d_call	j_call	cdr3_aa	cdr3_nt
TRBV10-1	NA	NA	TRBJ1-2	CASSECTNTGQVYGYTF	TGCGCCAGCAGTGAGTGCACTAACACGGGGCAGGTCTATGGCTACACCTTC
TRBV5-1	NA	NA	TRBJ2-7	CASSLDGSGLSYEQYF	TGCGCCAGCAGCTTGGACGGAAGCGGGCTCTCCTACGAGCAGTACTTC
TRBV29-1	NA	NA	TRBJ2-1	CSVLERDYNEQFF	TGCAGCGTGCTGGAAAGGGACTACAATGAGCAGTTCTTC
TRBV11-1	NA	TRBD1	TRBJ2-7	CASSPQGQPDVYF	TGTGCCAGCAGCCCCCAGGGACAGCCGGACGTGTACTTC
TRBV30	few	NA	TRBJ1-1	CAWSAGAGTEAFF	TGTGCCTGGAGTGCAGGGGCTGGCACTGAAGCTTTCTTT
TRBV7-6	NA	TRBD2	TRBJ2-3	CASSLGLARTDTQYF	TGTGCCAGCAGCTTGGGACTAGCTAGGACAGATACGCAGTATTTT
TRBV4-3	NA	NA	TRBJ2-1	CASSQDISSYNEQFF	TGCGCCAGCAGCCAAGATATTAGCTCCTACAATGAGCAGTTCTTC
TRBV29-1	once	NA	TRBJ2-2	CSVTGYTGELFF	TGCAGCGTTACAGGTTACACCGGGGAGCTGTTTTTT
TRBV2	NA	TRBD1	TRBJ2-4	CASSATRGPKNIQYF	TGTGCCAGCAGTGCCACAAGGGGGCCCAAAAACATTCAGTACTTC
TRBV11-1	NA	TRBD2	TRBJ2-5	CASSLNHLSGGQETQYF	TGTGCCAGCAGCTTGAATCACCTTAGCGGGGGCCAAGAGACCCAGTACTTC
TRBV27	NA	NA	TRBJ2-2	CASRPSTNTGELFF	TGTGCCAGCAGGCCTTCAACGAACACCGGGGAGCTGTTTTTT
TRBV6-4	NA	NA	TRBJ2-1	CASSDSGHNEQFF	TGTGCCAGCAGTGACTCAGGGCACAATGAGCAGTTCTTC
TRBV15	NA	NA	TRBJ2-7	CATSSHRAYEQYF	TGTGCCACCAGCAGCCACAGGGCCTACGAGCAGTACTTC
TRBV7-1	NA	NA	TRBJ1-6	CASSSTGSMSYNSPLHF	TGTGCCAGCAGCTCCACAGGGTCTATGTCCTATAATTCACCCCTCCACTTT
TRBV20-1	once	TRBD1	TRBJ2-7	CSANSPQGVINEQYF	TGCAGTGCTAATTCCCCACAGGGGGTGATCAACGAGCAGTACTTC
TRBV6-5	NA	NA	TRBJ1-1	CASSYSKLAEAFF	TGTGCCAGCAGTTACTCGAAGTTGGCTGAAGCTTTCTTT
TRBV6-4	few	NA	TRBJ2-2	CASSAPNTGELFF	TGTGCCAGCAGTGCCCCGAACACCGGGGAGCTGTTTTTT
TRBV15	NA	TRBD1	TRBJ2-7	CATSPGQAYEQYF	TGTGCCACCAGCCCCGGACAGGCCTACGAGCAGTACTTC
TRBV2	NA	NA	TRBJ2-7	CASTEGRNSYEQYF	TGTGCCAGCACCGAAGGGAGAAACTCCTACGAGCAGTACTTC
TRBV2	NA	NA	TRBJ1-5	CASSEGPTGESQPQHF	TGTGCCAGCAGTGAAGGACCCACGGGGGAAAGTCAGCCCCAGCATTTT
TRBV19	once	NA	TRBJ1-1	CATRNGAAEAFF	TGTGCCACAAGGAACGGGGCCGCTGAAGCTTTCTTT
TRBV7-9	NA	TRBD1	TRBJ2-1	CASSGTGSIDEQFF	TGTGCCAGCAGCGGGACAGGGAGTATCGATGAGCAGTTCTTC
TRBV4-1	NA	NA	TRBJ2-7	CASSPLYSYEQYF	TGCGCCAGCAGCCCCCTCTACTCCTACGAGCAGTACTTC
TRBV6-1	once	NA	TRBJ2-7	CASSPAGPSYEQYF	TGTGCCAGCAGTCCCGCCGGGCCCTCCTACGAGCAGTACTTC
TRBV15	NA	TRBD1	TRBJ2-3	CATSSGQGSGDTQYF	TGTGCCACCAGCAGCGGACAGGGATCAGGAGATACGCAGTATTTT
TRBV15	once	NA	TRBJ1-2	CATRLDILMEDGYTF	TGTGCCACCCGCCTTGACATTTTGATGGAGGATGGCTACACCTTC
TRBV10-3	NA	TRBD2	TRBJ2-1	CAIREDIGGGPQFF	TGTGCCATACGAGAGGATATTGGGGGAGGGCCTCAGTTCTTC
TRBV7-9	NA	NA	TRBJ1-1	CASRYADGEAFF	TGTGCCAGCAGATACGCGGACGGTGAAGCTTTCTTT
TRBV20-1	few	NA	TRBJ1-1	CSARDLPRNTEAFF	TGCAGTGCTAGAGACCTCCCACGGAACACTGAAGCTTTCTTT
TRBV7-6	NA	NA	TRBJ2-2	CASSLAGGPGELFF	TGTGCCAGCAGCTTAGCGGGGGGTCCCGGGGAGCTGTTTTTT
TRBV20-1	NA	NA	TRBJ1-4	CSASSPSGNEKLFF	TGCAGTGCTAGCTCCCCTTCGGGGAATGAAAAACTGTTTTTT
TRBV4-1	NA	NA	TRBJ1-2	CASSQDPIPNYGYTF	TGCGCCAGCAGCCAAGATCCAATCCCGAACTATGGCTACACCTTC
TRBV20-1	few	NA	TRBJ2-4	CSALHEDPAKNIQYF	TGCAGTGCTCTACACGAGGACCCAGCCAAAAACATTCAGTACTTC
TRBV20-1	NA	TRBD2	TRBJ2-1	CSARTRLAGGNEQFF	TGCAGTGCTAGAACCCGTCTAGCGGGAGGGAATGAGCAGTTCTTC
TRBV11-1	few	TRBD2	TRBJ2-1	CASSSLGGLAGAYNEQFF	TGTGCCAGCAGCTCCCTAGGGGGACTAGCGGGAGCCTACAATGAGCAGTTCTTC
TRBV6-2/TRBV6-3	NA	NA	TRBJ2-7	CASSYSDGGGAYEQYF	TGTGCCAGCAGTTACTCGGATGGCGGGGGCGCCTACGAGCAGTACTTC